This is a list of T cell receptor beta chains from one sample in a study of shared clonotypes between healthy human individuals. Sequencing was performed with immunoSEQ multiplex PCR; in TCRdb, only in-frame clones are kept and a portion is missing. Of approximately 2,300,000 clones in the sample, 85% to 95% were seen once. The sample consisted of naive CD4+ T cells from PBMCs. The receptors here all came from a man aged 18 to 30 in good health. Some clones in this sample may be carry-over from other donors' samples. CDR3s include the opening cysteine and the closing phenylalanine or tryptophan. Fields, in order: J gene, clone size, D gene, V gene, CDR3 DNA, CDR3 protein. D genes are given only for firm matches. Rows give clone size only sometimes, using once, few, many, or a class for an expanded clone.

J: TRBJ1-5; size: -; D: -; V: TRBV7-9; DNA: TGTGCCAGCAGCCCTAGCAGGAGCAATCAGCCCCAGCATTTT; CDR3: CASSPSRSNQPQHF
J: TRBJ1-5; size: once; D: -; V: TRBV6-1; DNA: TGTGCCAGCAGTGAGATGGGGGTAGGTCGGCCCCAGCATTTT; CDR3: CASSEMGVGRPQHF
J: TRBJ1-3; size: -; D: -; V: TRBV18; DNA: TGTGCCAGCTCACCACCGGTCAACACCATATATTTT; CDR3: CASSPPVNTIYF
J: TRBJ1-4; size: -; D: -; V: TRBV19; DNA: TGTGCCAGTAGTCAAGCAACTAATGAAAAACTGTTTTTT; CDR3: CASSQATNEKLFF
J: TRBJ2-7; size: -; D: TRBD1; V: TRBV28; DNA: TGTGCCAGCAGCCCAGTGGGGAGACAGGGCGAGCAGTACTTC; CDR3: CASSPVGRQGEQYF
J: TRBJ1-5; size: once; D: TRBD1; V: TRBV6-1; DNA: TGTGCCAGCAGTGACCGACAGGGTAGGGATATCAATCAGCCCCAGCATTTT; CDR3: CASSDRQGRDINQPQHF
J: TRBJ2-7; size: -; D: -; V: TRBV6-5; DNA: TGTGCCAGCCGTGGGGACACACGCGAGCAGTACTTC; CDR3: CASRGDTREQYF
J: TRBJ2-7; size: -; D: -; V: TRBV11-2; DNA: TGTGCCAGCAGCCCCGTGGTCGACTCCTACGAGCAGTACTTC; CDR3: CASSPVVDSYEQYF
J: TRBJ2-2; size: few; D: -; V: TRBV19; DNA: TGTGCCAGCCGGGGCCCGGGACAAAGCGCCTCGAACACCGGGGAGCTGTTTTTT; CDR3: CASRGPGQSASNTGELFF
J: TRBJ2-7; size: -; D: -; V: TRBV5-4; DNA: TGTGCCAGCAGCTCCGGCCCCCCAGGGTCCTACGAGCAGTACTTC; CDR3: CASSSGPPGSYEQYF
J: TRBJ1-4; size: -; D: -; V: TRBV5-1; DNA: TGCGCCAGCAGCTTGGGACCAGGGATTCTGTTGGGTGCAACTAATGAAAAACTGTTTTTT; CDR3: CASSLGPGILLGATNEKLFF
J: TRBJ2-7; size: -; D: TRBD1; V: TRBV11-3; DNA: TGTGCCAGCAGCCCGACAGGGACCTACGAGCAGTACTTC; CDR3: CASSPTGTYEQYF
J: TRBJ2-7; size: once; D: -; V: TRBV10-3; DNA: TGTGCCATCAGTGAGAAAGCTACCGGGACCGGACGGAGGCAGTACTTC; CDR3: CAISEKATGTGRRQYF
J: TRBJ1-2; size: -; D: TRBD1; V: TRBV7-2; DNA: TGTGCCAGCAGCTTAGAGACAGGGACCTATGGCTACACCTTC; CDR3: CASSLETGTYGYTF
J: TRBJ1-6; size: -; D: TRBD1; V: TRBV7-3; DNA: TGTGCCAGCAGCCCTAGACAGGGGTCCAATTCACCCCTCCACTTT; CDR3: CASSPRQGSNSPLHF
J: TRBJ2-1; size: -; D: -; V: TRBV18; DNA: TGTGCCAGCTCATCCTCGATGTCGGACTCAGTAATCTTC; CDR3: CASSSSMSDSVIF
J: TRBJ2-3; size: once; D: TRBD2; V: TRBV5-4; DNA: TGTGCCAGCAGCCGGACTAGCGACACAGATACGCAGTATTTT; CDR3: CASSRTSDTDTQYF
J: TRBJ1-1; size: -; D: TRBD1; V: TRBV2; DNA: TGTGCCAGCAGTGAAGCAACAGGGGGCGATGGCACTGAAGCTTTCTTT; CDR3: CASSEATGGDGTEAFF
J: TRBJ1-3; size: -; D: -; V: TRBV19; DNA: TGTGCCAGTGAGGGAAACGGAAACACCATATATTTT; CDR3: CASEGNGNTIYF
J: TRBJ1-2; size: -; D: -; V: TRBV14; DNA: TGTGCCAGCAGCCAAGCCCTAGGACAGCTAGCTAACTATGGCTACACCTTC; CDR3: CASSQALGQLANYGYTF
J: TRBJ1-2; size: -; D: TRBD1; V: TRBV27; DNA: TGTGCCAGCAGCGCGGCAGGGGGCGTCTCCGGCTACACCTTC; CDR3: CASSAAGGVSGYTF
J: TRBJ2-5; size: -; D: TRBD2; V: TRBV5-1; DNA: TGCGCCAGCAGCTTGGACGCTTTGTGGGGCGGGAGACAGACCCAGTACTTC; CDR3: CASSLDALWGGRQTQYF
J: TRBJ2-7; size: -; D: -; V: TRBV7-9; DNA: TGTGCCAGCAGCTTGACAGTCGAGAGTTACGAGCAGTACTTC; CDR3: CASSLTVESYEQYF
J: TRBJ1-3; size: once; D: -; V: TRBV9; DNA: TGTGCCAGCAGCGATCAGGCTACTTTCTCTGGAAACACCATATATTTT; CDR3: CASSDQATFSGNTIYF
J: TRBJ2-1; size: -; D: TRBD2; V: TRBV6-6; DNA: TGTGCCAGCAGGCAATGGACTAGCGGGAGGGACAATGAGCAGTTCTTC; CDR3: CASRQWTSGRDNEQFF
J: TRBJ2-5; size: -; D: TRBD2; V: TRBV9; DNA: TGTGCCAGCAGCGTAGGGACTAGCGGGACTCTACAAGAGACCCAGTACTTC; CDR3: CASSVGTSGTLQETQYF